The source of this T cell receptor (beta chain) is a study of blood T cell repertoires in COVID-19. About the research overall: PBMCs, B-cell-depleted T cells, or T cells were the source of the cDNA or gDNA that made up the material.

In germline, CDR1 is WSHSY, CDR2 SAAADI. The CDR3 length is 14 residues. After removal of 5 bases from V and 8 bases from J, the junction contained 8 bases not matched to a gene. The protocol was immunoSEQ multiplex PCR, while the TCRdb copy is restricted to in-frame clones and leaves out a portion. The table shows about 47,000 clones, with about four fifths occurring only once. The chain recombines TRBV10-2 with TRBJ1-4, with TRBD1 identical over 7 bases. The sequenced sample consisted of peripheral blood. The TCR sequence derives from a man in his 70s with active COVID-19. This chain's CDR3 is CASSSGQWGEKLFF. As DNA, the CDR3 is TGCGCCAGCAGTTCGGGACAGTGGGGAGAAAAACTGTTTTTT.